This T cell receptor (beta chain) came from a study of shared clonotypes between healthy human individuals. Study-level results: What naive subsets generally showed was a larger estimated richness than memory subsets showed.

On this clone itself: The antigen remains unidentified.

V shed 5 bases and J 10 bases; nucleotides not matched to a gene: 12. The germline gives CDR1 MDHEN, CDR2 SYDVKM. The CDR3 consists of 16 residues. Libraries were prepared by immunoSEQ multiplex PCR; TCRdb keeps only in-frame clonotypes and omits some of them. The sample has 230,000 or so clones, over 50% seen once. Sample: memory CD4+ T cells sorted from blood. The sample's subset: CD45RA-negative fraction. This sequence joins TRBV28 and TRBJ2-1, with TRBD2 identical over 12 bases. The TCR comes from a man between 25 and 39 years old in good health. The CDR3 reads CASSLGASGRAEEQFF. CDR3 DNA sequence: TGTGCCAGCAGTCTAGGGGCTAGCGGGAGGGCCGAAGAGCAGTTCTTC.